These 16 T cell receptor beta chains share one sample of origin, sequenced in a study of T cells after yellow fever vaccination (dated by TCRdb to the late 2010s). The library came from 5' RACE. The sequencing machine was an Illumina HiSeq 2500. The public reads were reanalyzed by TCRdb: fastp trimming at Q25, MiXCR alignment, in-frame beta chains only. One record per CDR3 amino acid sequence lists the most common genes and DNA. Counted in this sample were hundreds of thousands of distinct CDR3 sequences; approximately 13% of them appeared once. Of the sample, approximately 15% falls within the top ten clones. Reading the label with the study, this specimen's treatment or condition is: live attenuated yellow fever vaccine strain. The sample was PBMCs, taken on the day of the yellow fever booster vaccination. These receptors originate from a man aged 25 to 40 who received the YFV17D yellow fever vaccine.

This clonotype has more than one count but fewer than ten. The genes are TRBV14 and TRBJ1-1; the match to TRBD1 covers 8 bases. This CDR3 is built from 14 residues. V was pared by 3 bases and J by 4 bases, with 4 bases of the junction left unmatched. Germline values: CDR1 SGHDN, CDR2 FVKESK. CDR3 nucleotides: TGTGCCAGCAGCCAGACAGGGGTGGGCACTGAAGCTTTCTTT. It is translated as CASSQTGVGTEAFF.

The chain links TRBV20-1 to TRBJ1-1; D not certain. With 3 bases removed from V and 11 bases from J, the gap between germline ends came to 10 bases. The CDR3 spans 10 residues. The germline gives CDR1 DFQATT, CDR2 SNEGSKA (reference sequence). The CDR3 loop reads CSARDRRAFF. In DNA form, the CDR3 reads TGCAGTGCTAGGGATCGAAGGGCTTTCTTT.

The chain uses TRBV20-1 and TRBJ2-6; D call uncertain. Germline CDR1 and CDR2: DFQATT and SNEGSKA (reference sequence). Trimming took 0 bases from V and 2 from J, leaving 14 bases between them. The CDR3 is 17 residues long. CDR3 amino acids: CSARDQTVGAGANVLTF. CDR3 in DNA: TGCAGTGCTAGAGATCAAACAGTTGGTGCTGGGGCCAACGTCCTGACTTTC.

This chain connects TRBV7-6 to TRBJ1-6; tentative D call: TRBD1 (5 bases). The CDR3 is made up of 14 amino acids. V lost 2 bases to trimming and J lost 5 bases, with 7 bases between them. Germline CDR1 reads SGHVS; CDR2 reads FNYEAQ. For the CDR3, the DNA is TGTGCCAGCAGCTTAAGACAGAATAATTCACCCCTCCACTTT. Translated, it gives CASSLRQNNSPLHF. The full variable domain, its missing parts supplied by reference TRBV7-6 and TRBJ1-6, is GAGVSQSPRYKVTKRGQDVALRCDPISGHVSLYWYRQALGQGPEFLTYFNYEAQQDKSGLPNDRFSAERPEGSISTLTIQRTEQRDSAMYRCASSLRQNNSPLHFGNGTRLTVT.

This clonotype was detected a few times. One junction end does not reproduce the germline sequence, and a read error may be involved. The chain couples TRBV7-7 to TRBJ2-7; D remains ambiguous. This CDR3 region has 14 residues. Germline CDR1 reads SSHAT; CDR2 reads FNYEAQ (reference sequence). The CDR3 region has the DNA TGTGCTAGCAGCTTCGCTGGGGAAGGCTACGAGCAGTACTTC. Amino acids: CASSFAGEGYEQYF.

The chain combines TRBV5-1 with TRBJ2-1; TRBD2 matches 12 bases. J was trimmed by 10 bases and V by 7 bases; bases with no gene match: 6. Germline V lookup: CDR1 SGHRS, CDR2 YFSETQ. The length of the CDR3 is 13 residues. The CDR3 coding sequence is TGCGCCAGCGAACTAGCGGGGGGCTCGGAGCAGTTCTTC. Protein product: CASELAGGSEQFF.

This clonotype showed up just a few times. This sequence joins TRBV11-2 and TRBJ2-3; 8 bases align to TRBD2. This CDR3 contains 16 residues. The trim removed 4 bases at V and 2 bases at J, leaving 8 bases unmatched. CDR1 SGHAT and CDR2 FQNNGV come from the germline V gene. The CDR3 protein is CASSWGIAGLTDTQYF. The CDR3 DNA reads as TGTGCCAGCAGCTGGGGGATAGCGGGACTCACAGATACGCAGTATTTT.

The chain has TRBV7-9 and TRBJ2-7; D is unclear. CDR1 and CDR2 (germline): SEHNR, FQNEAQ (reference sequence). V lost 3 bases to trimming and J lost 2 bases, with 14 bases between them. The CDR3 consists of 15 residues. In DNA form, the CDR3 reads TGTGCCAGCAGCTTGTATACTGAAAGCCCCTACGAGCAGTACTTC. Translated: CASSLYTESPYEQYF.

This chain uses TRBV20-1 with TRBJ2-2; TRBD1 matches 8 bases. The length of the CDR3 is 14 residues. The germline V gene has CDR1 DFQATT and CDR2 SNEGSKA (reference sequence). V trimming: 4 bases; J trimming: 8 bases; junction bases outside the gene matches: 9. CDR3 residues: CSAKAGGAAGELFF. The CDR3 DNA is TGCAGTGCTAAGGCAGGGGGCGCAGCGGGGGAGCTGTTTTTT.

The rearrangement joins TRBV12-3 or TRBV12-4 to TRBJ1-1, with a possible D match to TRBD1 (6 bases). This CDR3 is 15 amino acids long. Trimming removed 7 bases at V and 3 bases at J, with 18 bases between. The CDR3, as DNA: TGTGCCAGCAACCTGGGGGCCGGGGTTGACACTGAAGCTTTCTTT. This codes for CASNLGAGVDTEAFF.

The chain has TRBV25-1 and TRBJ2-3; D is perhaps TRBD1 (6 bases). The CDR3 consists of 12 residues. CDR1 MGHDK and CDR2 SYGVNS come from the germline V gene. The ends were cut back, 9 bases at V and 5 bases at J, with 12 bases in the middle. CDR3 amino acids: CASQGMGDTQYF. The CDR3 nucleotides are TGTGCCAGTCAGGGGATGGGAGATACGCAGTATTTT.

The chain couples TRBV7-9 to TRBJ2-7; D unclear. V shed 2 bases and J shed 2 bases, with 10 bases lying between them. This CDR3 region has 14 residues. Germline CDR1 is SEHNR and CDR2 is FQNEAQ (reference sequence). CDR3 DNA sequence: TGTGCCAGCAGCTTATCTACGGCCCCCTACGAGCAGTACTTC. This codes for CASSLSTAPYEQYF. Supplemented by reference TRBV7-9 and TRBJ2-7, the full variable domain reads DTGVSQNPRHKITKRGQNVTFRCDPISEHNRLYWYRQTLGQGPEFLTYFQNEAQLEKSRLLSDRFSAERPKGSFSTLEIQRTEQGDSAMYLCASSLSTAPYEQYFGPGTRLTVT.

The V and J genes are TRBV7-9 and TRBJ2-2; no clear D. V was cut by 11 bases and J by 2 bases, with 9 bases left in between. Looked up from germline, CDR1 is SEHNR and CDR2 is FQNEAQ (reference sequence). This CDR3 has 12 residues. CDR3 nucleotide sequence: TGTGCCCGGGCTCTTAACACCGGGGAGCTGTTTTTT. Encoded protein: CARALNTGELFF.

This clonotype was detected only a few times. V usage is TRBV29-1 and J usage is TRBJ2-7, with 10 bases fitting TRBD2. Per the germline V gene, CDR1 is SQVTM and CDR2 is ANQGSEA. The CDR3 covers 16 residues. V was clipped by 8 bases and J by 3 bases; unmatched bases: 16. CDR3 in DNA: TGCAGCACCGAGCTAGCGGGAGAGAACTACCACTACGAGCAGTACTTC. It yields the protein CSTELAGENYHYEQYF.

This clonotype came up many times. The V call is TRBV4-2, the J call TRBJ2-1; D may be TRBD2 (6 bases). Germline-derived CDR1 and CDR2 are LGHNA and YNFKEQ. Trimming left V 4 bases short and J 9 bases short, with 13 bases between. This CDR3 has 13 amino acids. The CDR3, as DNA: TGTGCCAGCAGCCCTTCCCGGGGAGGTGAGCAGTTCTTC. Translating gives CASSPSRGGEQFF.

This chain links TRBV20-1 with TRBJ1-1; D ambiguous. Trimming left V 3 bases short and J 1 base short, with 12 bases between. The CDR3 consists of 14 residues. CDR1 DFQATT and CDR2 SNEGSKA come from the germline V gene (reference sequence). The CDR3 reads CSARNPGQNTEAFF. The DNA for the CDR3 is TGCAGTGCTAGGAACCCTGGCCAGAACACTGAAGCTTTCTTT.